What follows are 27 T cell receptor beta chains derived from one specimen sequenced in a study of T-cell memory formation after mild COVID-19. TCRdb itself ran the 5' RACE reads through MiXCR, one entry per CDR3 protein. This table holds 350,000 to 450,000 distinct CDR3 sequences, 14% found once. Input material: PBMCs or a T cell subset sorted from them (not recorded which). These receptors were collected from a young man who had mild COVID-19 (a few samples of this study predate the infection). Cell type and time point are not known.

A few counts support this clonotype. This chain links TRBV12-3 or TRBV12-4 with TRBJ2-7, with 9 bases identical to TRBD1. V shed 4 bases, J shed 9 bases, and the junction held 4 bases outside the gene matches. The CDR3 contains 12 residues. CDR3 coding DNA: TGTGCCAGCAGTTCGGACAGGGGTGCGCAGTACGTC. Protein product: CASSSDRGAQYV.

J is TRBJ1-1 and V is TRBV12-3 or TRBV12-4; D is possibly TRBD1 (5 bases). The CDR3 runs to 15 residues. The germline V and J ends were trimmed by 4 bases and 2 bases, with 14 bases remaining between them. Written as DNA, the CDR3 is TGTGCCAGCAGTTCTTCCGCAGGGTACAACACTGAAGCTTTCTTT. Its protein is CASSSSAGYNTEAFF.

This clonotype came up a few times. V and J are TRBV6-5 and TRBJ1-6; D possibly corresponds to TRBD1 (5 bases). V shed 6 bases and J shed 10 bases, with 16 bases lying between them. The CDR3 is made up of 14 amino acids. CDR1 MNHEY and CDR2 SVGAGI come from the germline V gene. The CDR3 spells CASRTGPKKSPLHF. The CDR3 bases are TGTGCCAGCAGAACGGGACCGAAGAAGTCACCCCTCCACTTT.

In its sample, this clonotype was seen a few times. The genes are TRBV28 and TRBJ2-7, with D hard to call. Germline CDR1 and CDR2: MDHEN and SYDVKM. The V end lost 4 bases, the J end lost 0 bases, and 13 bases lay between the germline ends. There are 15 residues in the CDR3. CDR3 residues: CASSSLSQLSYEQYV. The DNA of the CDR3 is TGTGCCAGCAGTTCCTTGAGTCAGCTCTCCTACGAGCAGTACGTC.

The chain couples TRBV7-2 to TRBJ1-6; D not resolved. The CDR3 extends over 13 amino acids. Germline CDR1 SGHTA, CDR2 FQGNSA. With 5 bases removed from V and 6 bases from J, the gap between germline ends came to 8 bases. The CDR3 bases are TGTGCCAGCAGCCCCCAGACTAATTCACCCCTCCACTTT. This translates into CASSPQTNSPLHF.

This clonotype was picked up a small number of times. This sequence joins TRBV4-3 and TRBJ2-7; D is unresolved. This CDR3 region has 13 residues. The V gene lost 3 bases and the J gene lost 4 bases, with 10 bases spanning the gap. Germline CDR1 LGHNA, CDR2 YSLEER. The CDR3 here is CASSHGRAYEQYF. The CDR3, as DNA: TGCGCCAGCAGCCATGGAAGGGCGTACGAGCAGTACTTC.

CDR3 loop: CASSEFWGTEDTEAFF. Here the CDR3 DNA reads TGTGCCAGCAGTGAATTTTGGGGAACCGAGGACACTGAAGCTTTCTTT. The chain recombines TRBV6-1 with TRBJ1-1; D is undetermined. V lost 2 bases and J 3 bases, leaving 16 bases between the germline ends. Germline V gives CDR1 MNHNS, CDR2 SASEGT. The CDR3 length is 16 residues.

The CDR3 DNA is TGTGCCAGCAGCTTATATCAGCAAGATACGCAGTATTTT. This translates into CASSLYQQDTQYF. The chain is built from TRBV11-2 and TRBJ2-3; D is unresolved. In germline, CDR1 is SGHAT, CDR2 FQNNGV. The CDR3 has 13 residues. Trimming removed 2 bases at V and 5 bases at J, with 8 bases between.

This clonotype showed up just a few times. J is TRBJ2-1 and V is TRBV4-3; no clear D. V was pared by 1 base and J by 4 bases, with 11 bases between. This CDR3 spans 15 amino acids. Germline CDR1 and CDR2: LGHNA and YSLEER. The CDR3 reads CASSQVYDLYNEQFF. Written as DNA, the CDR3 is TGCGCCAGCAGCCAAGTTTATGATCTTTACAATGAGCAGTTCTTC.

This chain joins TRBV18 and TRBJ2-1; 9 nucleotides agree with TRBD2. Germline V lookup: CDR1 KGHSH, CDR2 LQKENI. The length of the CDR3 is 17 residues. Trimming took 3 bases from V and 2 from J; bases not matched to a gene: 8. The CDR3 sequence is CASSPSSSSGAYNEQFF. The CDR3 nucleotides are TGTGCCAGCTCACCCAGCAGTTCTAGCGGGGCCTACAATGAGCAGTTCTTC.

The rearrangement links TRBV12-3 or TRBV12-4 to TRBJ1-3; D unclear. V shed 6 bases and J shed 0 bases, with 6 bases lying between them. CDR3 size: 13 residues. The CDR3 nucleotides are TGTGCCAGCAGGTGGCTCTCTGGAAACACCATATATTTT. Translated: CASRWLSGNTIYF.

This clonotype was detected a few times. This chain uses TRBV6-5 with TRBJ2-7; 10 nucleotides agree with TRBD2. V was pared by 0 bases and J by 3 bases, with 8 bases of the junction left unmatched. The CDR3 sequence is 17 residues long. Germline-derived CDR1 and CDR2 are MNHEY and SVGAGI. CDR3 residues: CASSYSGVSSGGYEQYF. CDR3 sequence (DNA): TGTGCCAGCAGTTACTCAGGCGTATCTAGCGGGGGCTACGAGCAGTACTTC.

This clonotype has only a few counts. The chain combines TRBV11-2 with TRBJ2-7, with D perhaps TRBD2 (7 bases). The CDR3 totals 16 residues. Germline assignment: CDR1 SGHAT and CDR2 FQNNGV. Trimming removed 5 bases from V and 0 bases from J, with 17 bases in between. The CDR3 region has the DNA TGTGCCAGCAGCCCGCTCAACAGGGAGGGCTCCTACGAGCAGTACTTC. Translated: CASSPLNREGSYEQYF.

The chain has TRBV9 and TRBJ2-3; TRBD2 aligns across 10 bases. With V trimmed by 4 bases and J by 1 base, 9 bases remained unmatched. CDR1 and CDR2 (germline): SGDLS, YYNGEE. This CDR3 contains 17 residues. CDR3 bases: TGTGCCAGCAGCCCTCAAGCCGGGACTAGCGGCACAGATACGCAGTATTTT. It yields the protein CASSPQAGTSGTDTQYF.

There are many counts of this clonotype. V usage is TRBV2 and J usage is TRBJ2-2, with 11 bases matching TRBD2. CDR3 size: 14 residues. Germline trimming cut 6 bases from V and 3 bases from J; bases unmatched to any gene: 0. From germline, CDR1 is SNHLY and CDR2 FYNNEI. The CDR3 here is CASRGLADTGELFF. CDR3 in DNA: TGTGCCAGCAGGGGACTAGCGGACACCGGGGAGCTGTTTTTT. The entire variable domain, with the rest obtained from reference TRBV2 and TRBJ2-2, is as follows: EPEVTQTPSHQVTQMGQEVILRCVPISNHLYFYWYRQILGQKVEFLVSFYNNEISEKSEIFDDQFSVERPDGSNFTLKIRSTKLEDSAMYFCASRGLADTGELFFGEGSRLTVL.

This chain links TRBV19 with TRBJ2-5; D is possibly TRBD2 (5 bases). Germline CDR1 LNHDA, CDR2 SQIVND (reference sequence). The CDR3 is 14 residues long. With 3 bases removed from V and 5 bases from J, the gap between germline ends came to 13 bases. The CDR3 loop reads CASSIRGYAETQYF. In DNA form, the CDR3 reads TGTGCCAGTAGTATCCGGGGTTACGCGGAGACCCAGTACTTC.

This clonotype showed up just a few times. V is TRBV18 and J is TRBJ1-1; D unclear. Between the trimmed V and J ends, which lost 3 bases and 1 base, there was a span of 12 bases. Looked up from germline, CDR1 is KGHSH and CDR2 is LQKENI. The CDR3 length is 15 residues. In DNA form, the CDR3 reads TGTGCCAGCTCACCCAAGTCATGGGAGAACACTGAAGCTTTCTTT. Translation: CASSPKSWENTEAFF.

This clonotype has ten or more counts. The junction departs from germline at one end; a sequencing error may be responsible. V gene TRBV18 combines with J gene TRBJ1-2, with TRBD1 matching 9 bases. The CDR3 is 14 residues long. CDR1 is KGHSH and CDR2 is LQKENI in the germline V gene. CDR3 residues: CASSPGQGGYGYTF. In DNA, the CDR3 is TGCGCCAGCAGCCCGGGACAGGGAGGCTATGGCTACACCTTC.

The chain employs TRBV10-3 and TRBJ2-1; D possibly uses TRBD1 or TRBD2 (5 bases each). Deletions cut 5 bases from V and 12 bases from J, with 14 bases between. The CDR3 is 12 residues long. Germline V lookup: CDR1 ENHRY, CDR2 SYGVKD. The CDR3 DNA reads TGTGCCATCAGTACCCGAGGGGTTGCGCAGTTCTTC. This codes for CAISTRGVAQFF.

This clonotype was found a few times. The chain links TRBV29-1 to TRBJ1-1, with a weak D call TRBD1 (6 bases). Germline values: CDR1 SQVTM, CDR2 ANQGSEA. V was shortened by 7 bases and J by 5 bases, with 14 bases between the two germline ends. The CDR3 runs to 12 residues. CDR3 protein: CSAKQGRTEAFF. As DNA, the CDR3 is TGCAGCGCGAAACAGGGTAGAACTGAAGCTTTCTTT. Combining the CDR3 with reference TRBV29-1 and TRBJ1-1 gives the whole variable domain SAVISQKPSRDICQRGTSLTIQCQVDSQVTMMFWYRQQPGQSLTLIATANQGSEATYESGFVIDKFPISRPNLTFSTLTVSNMSPEDSSIYLCSAKQGRTEAFFGQGTRLTVV.

This clonotype was counted only a few times. The rearrangement links TRBV9 to TRBJ1-6; no definite D call. The length of the CDR3 is 16 residues. V dropped 4 bases and J dropped 0 bases, with 11 bases sitting between them. Germline values: CDR1 SGDLS, CDR2 YYNGEE. CDR3 sequence: CASSPWRFSYNSPLHF. CDR3 bases: TGTGCCAGCAGCCCATGGAGGTTCTCCTATAATTCACCCCTCCACTTT.

This clonotype was seen at least ten times. V gene TRBV24-1 combines with J gene TRBJ2-1; D may be TRBD2 (6 bases). This CDR3 is 16 amino acids long. Germline V gene data show CDR1 as KGHDR and CDR2 as SFDVKD. Trimming removed 0 bases at V and 0 bases at J, with 8 bases between. CDR3 region: CATSDLGGNSYNEQFF. The CDR3 DNA reads TGTGCCACCAGTGATTTGGGGGGGAACTCCTACAATGAGCAGTTCTTC.

This clonotype appeared a few times. The chain joins TRBV3-1 to TRBJ2-3; TRBD1 or TRBD2 may be the D gene (5 bases each). This CDR3 comprises 14 residues. V was trimmed by 4 bases and J by 6 bases, leaving 14 bases between them. The germline CDR1 and CDR2 sequences are LGHDT and YNNKEL (reference sequence). Written as DNA, the CDR3 is TGTGCCAGCAGCCCTGTCCGGGACGTGGATACGCAGTATTTT. This sequence encodes CASSPVRDVDTQYF.

Many counts were recorded for this clonotype. The chain carries TRBV4-1 and TRBJ2-3; 13 nucleotides line up with TRBD2. Unmatched junction bases numbered 13, after V lost 1 base and J lost 6 bases. In germline, CDR1 is MGHRA, CDR2 YSYEKL. The CDR3 sequence is 19 residues long. The CDR3 reads CASSQGRTSGGAIWDTQYF. In DNA form, the CDR3 reads TGCGCCAGCAGCCAAGGCCGCACTAGCGGGGGGGCCATTTGGGATACGCAGTATTTT.

At least ten counts were recorded for this clonotype. The CDR3 coding sequence is TGTGCCAGCAGCTTAAGGGGCAGGGTGAACACCGGGGAGCTGTTTTTT. Its translation: CASSLRGRVNTGELFF. The chain has TRBV7-3 and TRBJ2-2, with D possibly matching TRBD1 (5 bases). CDR1 and CDR2 (germline): SGHTA, FQGTGA. Deletions cut 1 base from V and 1 base from J, with 10 bases between. This CDR3 contains 16 residues.

A few counts support this clonotype. DNA for the CDR3: TGTGCCAGCAGCCAAAAAGGATGGGGCGACCTCGATACGCAGTATTTT. Amino acid sequence: CASSQKGWGDLDTQYF. The V and J genes are TRBV3-1 and TRBJ2-3, with D perhaps TRBD1 (5 bases). The CDR3 contains 16 residues. V lost 2 bases and J lost 6, with 18 bases in between. Per the germline V gene, CDR1 is LGHDT and CDR2 is YNNKEL (reference sequence).

In its sample, this clonotype was seen a few times. This rearrangement joins TRBV19 to TRBJ2-3; D call uncertain. Germline V gene data show CDR1 as LNHDA and CDR2 as SQIVND (reference sequence). CDR3 size: 14 residues. Trimming shortened V by 5 bases and J by 6 bases, and 15 bases separated the two germline ends. The CDR3 loop reads CASSVSVARDTQYF. The CDR3 DNA follows: TGTGCCAGTAGTGTTAGTGTGGCCCGGGATACGCAGTATTTT.